These T cell receptor beta chains were read from a single sample in a study of T cells in Graves' hyperthyroidism and ophthalmopathy. TCRdb reprocessed the multiplex PCR reads via MiXCR and lists one record per CDR3 protein. The sample yields fewer than 600,000 distinct CDR3 sequences, approximately 15% seen once. Source material: blood. Every receptor here comes from a woman younger than 30 with Graves' hyperthyroidism. Both conserved end residues are trimmed from each CDR3.

CDR3 protein,V gene
AQTGEEAGELF,TRBV30
ASSNPGGTFVGGELF,TRBV7-2
AWSVGSQGPGTDTQY,TRBV30
ASSPDSSSSSYNEQF,TRBV6-1
ASEKTSGTEETQY,TRBV7-8
ASSLGRTGGDEQF,TRBV13
SAVGGTGDQPQH,TRBV29-1
ASRDSRDEKLF,TRBV7-9
ASSVLALGRAYNEQF,TRBV6-1
ASTLAADQGGELF,TRBV19
ASSLRLLAGINEQF,TRBV7-3
ASSFGPSGSRNQPQH,TRBV7-8
ASSFNPRMETQY,TRBV5-1
ASSREGGTH,TRBV19
ASSRTSGSIMVNEQF,TRBV4-1
ASSLHRENTEAF,TRBV5-1
VSSLKQGTYNEQF,TRBV5-1
ATSDQSTANYGYT,TRBV24-1
ASGLQETQY,TRBV2
SVEGYGSSPTGELF,TRBV29-1
ASSLMGKRWAF,TRBV12-3/TRBV12-4
ASSSGTGAAGANVLT,TRBV6-4
ASSPQQGLAANEQF,TRBV18
ASRISDRPNTGELF,TRBV6-1
ASSQGGQAETQY,TRBV14
ASSPLTGREQY,TRBV5-1
ASSQDSSVYIQY,TRBV2
ASSPARQTSGSWAYEQY,TRBV11-2
ASSLSRGETQY,TRBV7-3
ASRLGASGYNEQF,TRBV12-3/TRBV12-4
ASSLRGTVVETQY,TRBV7-3
ASTGGENSEAF,TRBV6-4
ASSEVAGPGEQY,TRBV2
ASSLWTRTKTGELF,TRBV11-3
ASSGEGTQY,TRBV12-3/TRBV12-4
ASSESGEGRAF,TRBV10-2
ASSGLAGNEQF,TRBV2
ASMRRSAYNEQF,TRBV2
SARVGLSGVRDQPQH,TRBV20-1
ASSSIVGTTDEQF,TRBV27